The sequence of this T cell receptor beta chain was determined in a study of T cell responses to AZD1222 COVID-19 vaccine. The CDR3 has 15 amino acids. V lost 6 bases and J lost 6, with 20 bases in between. Germline V gene sequence: CDR1 MNHEY, CDR2 SVGEGT. To note about this clone: The antigen remains unidentified.

Measured with immunoSEQ multiplex PCR; TCRdb has only the in-frame clones, and not every one. The table lists approximately 150,000 clones, around nine tenths of them singletons. General study points: Of spike-specific TCRs, nearly half reportedly target regions left unmutated in variants. Clonal diversity may have been underestimated, and the donors were mostly white British, with more females than males. The span of vaccine-associated CD4 TCRs extended across spike, with dominance at 160-218 and 743-854. Among those given AZD1222, only 6 or 7 were seropositive at baseline.

This specimen was peripheral blood, taken 28 days after the second AZD1222 dose. This sequence joins TRBV6-2 or TRBV6-3 and TRBJ1-1, with a weak D call TRBD1 (6 bases). This TCR came from an adult who received the AZD1222 COVID-19 vaccine. The CDR3 loop reads CASSPDSFHPPEAFF. CDR3 in DNA: TGTGCCAGCAGCCCGGACAGTTTTCATCCGCCTGAAGCTTTCTTT.